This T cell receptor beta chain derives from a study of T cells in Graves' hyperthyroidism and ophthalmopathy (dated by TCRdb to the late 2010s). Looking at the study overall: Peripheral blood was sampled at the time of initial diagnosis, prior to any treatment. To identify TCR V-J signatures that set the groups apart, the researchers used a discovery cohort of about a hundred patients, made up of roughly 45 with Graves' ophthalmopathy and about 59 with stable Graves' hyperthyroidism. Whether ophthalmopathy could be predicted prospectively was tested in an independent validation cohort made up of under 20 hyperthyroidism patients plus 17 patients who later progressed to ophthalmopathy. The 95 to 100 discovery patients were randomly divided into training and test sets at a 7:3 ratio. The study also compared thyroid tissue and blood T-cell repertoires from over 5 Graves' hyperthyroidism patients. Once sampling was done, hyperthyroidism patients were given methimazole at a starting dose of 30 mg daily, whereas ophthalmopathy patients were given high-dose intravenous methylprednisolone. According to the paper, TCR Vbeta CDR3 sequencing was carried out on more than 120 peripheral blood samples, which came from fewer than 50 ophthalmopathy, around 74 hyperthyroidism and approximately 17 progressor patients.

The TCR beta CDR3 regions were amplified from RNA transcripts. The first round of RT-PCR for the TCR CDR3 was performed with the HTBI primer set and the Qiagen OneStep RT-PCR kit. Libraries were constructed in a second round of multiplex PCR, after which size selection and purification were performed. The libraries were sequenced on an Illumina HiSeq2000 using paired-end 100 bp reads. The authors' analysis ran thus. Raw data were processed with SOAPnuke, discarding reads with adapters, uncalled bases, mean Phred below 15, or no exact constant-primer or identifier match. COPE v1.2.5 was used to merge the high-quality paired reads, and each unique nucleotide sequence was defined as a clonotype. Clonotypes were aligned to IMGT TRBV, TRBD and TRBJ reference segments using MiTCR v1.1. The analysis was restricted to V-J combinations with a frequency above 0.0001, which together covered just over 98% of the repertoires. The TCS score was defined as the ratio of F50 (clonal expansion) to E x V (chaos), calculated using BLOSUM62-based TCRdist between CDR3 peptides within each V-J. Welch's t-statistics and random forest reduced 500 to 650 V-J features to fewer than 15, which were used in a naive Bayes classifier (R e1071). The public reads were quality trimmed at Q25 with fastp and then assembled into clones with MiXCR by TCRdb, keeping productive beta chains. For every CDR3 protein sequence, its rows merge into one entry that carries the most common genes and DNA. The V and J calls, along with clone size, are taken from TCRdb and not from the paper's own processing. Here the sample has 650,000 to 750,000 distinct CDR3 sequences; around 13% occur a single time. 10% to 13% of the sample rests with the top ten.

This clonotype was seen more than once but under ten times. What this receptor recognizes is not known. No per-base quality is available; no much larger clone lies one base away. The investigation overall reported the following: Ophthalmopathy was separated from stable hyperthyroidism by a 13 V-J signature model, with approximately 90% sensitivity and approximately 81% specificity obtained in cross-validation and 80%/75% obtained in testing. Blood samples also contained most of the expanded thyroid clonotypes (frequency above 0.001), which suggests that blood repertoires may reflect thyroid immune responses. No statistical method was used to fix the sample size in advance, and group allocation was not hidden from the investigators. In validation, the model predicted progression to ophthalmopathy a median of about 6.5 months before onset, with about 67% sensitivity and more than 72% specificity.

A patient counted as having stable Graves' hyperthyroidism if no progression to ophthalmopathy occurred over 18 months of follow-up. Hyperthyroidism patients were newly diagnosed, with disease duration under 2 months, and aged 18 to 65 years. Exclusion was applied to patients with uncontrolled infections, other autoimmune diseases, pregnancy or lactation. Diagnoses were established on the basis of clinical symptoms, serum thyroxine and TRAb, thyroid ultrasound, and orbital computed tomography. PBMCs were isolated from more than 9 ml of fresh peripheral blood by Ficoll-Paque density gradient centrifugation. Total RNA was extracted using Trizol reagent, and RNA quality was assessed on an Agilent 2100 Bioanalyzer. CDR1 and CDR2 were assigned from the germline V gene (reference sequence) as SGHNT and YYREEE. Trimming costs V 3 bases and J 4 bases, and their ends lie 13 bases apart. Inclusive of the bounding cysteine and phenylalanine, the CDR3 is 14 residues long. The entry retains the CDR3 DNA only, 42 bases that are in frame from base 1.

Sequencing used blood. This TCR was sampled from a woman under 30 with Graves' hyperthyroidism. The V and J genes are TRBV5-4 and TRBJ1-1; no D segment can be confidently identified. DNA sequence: TGTGCCAGCAGCTCAGGCTTGGAAAGCACTGAAGCTTTCTTT. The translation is CASSSGLESTEAFF.